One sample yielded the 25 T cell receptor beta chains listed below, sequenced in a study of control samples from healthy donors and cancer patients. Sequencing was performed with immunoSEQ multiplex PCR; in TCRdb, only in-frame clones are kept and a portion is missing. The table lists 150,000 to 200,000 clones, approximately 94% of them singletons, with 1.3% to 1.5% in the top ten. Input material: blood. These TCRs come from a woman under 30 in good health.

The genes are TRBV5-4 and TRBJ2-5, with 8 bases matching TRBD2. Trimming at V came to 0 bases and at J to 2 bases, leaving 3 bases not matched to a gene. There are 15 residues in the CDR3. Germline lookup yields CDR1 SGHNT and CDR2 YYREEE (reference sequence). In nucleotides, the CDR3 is TGTGCCAGCAGCTTGGGCGGGGGGTTACAAGAGACCCAGTACTTC. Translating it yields CASSLGGGLQETQYF.

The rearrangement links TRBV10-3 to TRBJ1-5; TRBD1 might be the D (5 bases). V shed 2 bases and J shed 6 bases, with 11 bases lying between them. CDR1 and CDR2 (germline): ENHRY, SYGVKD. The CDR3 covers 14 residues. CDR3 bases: TGTGCCATCAGTGAGACGGGGGTAAGTCAGCCCCAGCATTTT. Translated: CAISETGVSQPQHF.

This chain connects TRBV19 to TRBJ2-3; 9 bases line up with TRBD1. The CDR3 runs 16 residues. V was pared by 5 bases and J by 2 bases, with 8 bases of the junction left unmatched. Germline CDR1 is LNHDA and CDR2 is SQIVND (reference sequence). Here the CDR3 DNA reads TGTGCCAGTAGTGCACAGGGGGCCGGGCCCACAGATACGCAGTATTTT. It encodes CASSAQGAGPTDTQYF.

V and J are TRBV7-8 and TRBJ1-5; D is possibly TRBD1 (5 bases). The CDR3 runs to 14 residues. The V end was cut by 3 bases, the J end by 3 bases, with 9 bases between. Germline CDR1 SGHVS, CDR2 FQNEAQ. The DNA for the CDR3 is TGTGCCAGCAGCTTGGGACCGTTCAATCAGCCCCAGCATTTT. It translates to CASSLGPFNQPQHF.

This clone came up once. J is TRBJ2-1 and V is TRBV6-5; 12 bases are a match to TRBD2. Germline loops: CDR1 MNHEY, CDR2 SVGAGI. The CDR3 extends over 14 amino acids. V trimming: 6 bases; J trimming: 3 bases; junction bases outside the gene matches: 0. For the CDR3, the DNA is TGTGCCAGCAGACTAGCGGGAGGCTACAATGAGCAGTTCTTC. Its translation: CASRLAGGYNEQFF.

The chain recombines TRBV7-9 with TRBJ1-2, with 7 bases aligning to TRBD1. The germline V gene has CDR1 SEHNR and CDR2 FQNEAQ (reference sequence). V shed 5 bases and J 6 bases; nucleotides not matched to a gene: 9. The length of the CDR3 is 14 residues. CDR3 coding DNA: TGTGCCAGCAGCCCGATTACAGGGGAAAATGGCTACACCTTC. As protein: CASSPITGENGYTF. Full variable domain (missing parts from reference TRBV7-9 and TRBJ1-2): DTGVSQNPRHKITKRGQNVTFRCDPISEHNRLYWYRQTLGQGPEFLTYFQNEAQLEKSRLLSDRFSAERPKGSFSTLEIQRTEQGDSAMYLCASSPITGENGYTFGSGTRLTVV.

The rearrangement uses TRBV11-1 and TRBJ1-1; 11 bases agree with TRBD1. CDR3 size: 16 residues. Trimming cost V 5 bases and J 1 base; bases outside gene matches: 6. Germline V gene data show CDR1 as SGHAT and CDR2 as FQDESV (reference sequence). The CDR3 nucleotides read TGTGCCAGCAGCAAAGGACAGGGGGCGTGGAACACTGAAGCTTTCTTT. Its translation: CASSKGQGAWNTEAFF.

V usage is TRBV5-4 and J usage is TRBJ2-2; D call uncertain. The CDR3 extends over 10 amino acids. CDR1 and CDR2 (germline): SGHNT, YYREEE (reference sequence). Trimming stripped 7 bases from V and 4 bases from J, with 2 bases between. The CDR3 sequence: CASGTGELFF. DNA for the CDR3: TGTGCCAGCGGCACCGGGGAGCTGTTTTTT.

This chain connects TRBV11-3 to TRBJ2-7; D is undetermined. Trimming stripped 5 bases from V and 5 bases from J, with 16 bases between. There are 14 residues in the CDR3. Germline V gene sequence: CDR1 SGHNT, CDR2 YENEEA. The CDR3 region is CASSRVGNSNEQYF. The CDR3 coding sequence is TGTGCCAGCAGCCGGGTAGGAAACTCGAACGAGCAGTACTTC.

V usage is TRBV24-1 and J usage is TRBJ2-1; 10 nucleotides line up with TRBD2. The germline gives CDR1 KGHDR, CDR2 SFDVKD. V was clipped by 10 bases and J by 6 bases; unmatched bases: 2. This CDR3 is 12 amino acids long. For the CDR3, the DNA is TGTGCCACTCGGACTAGCGGCAATGAGCAGTTCTTC. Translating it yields CATRTSGNEQFF.

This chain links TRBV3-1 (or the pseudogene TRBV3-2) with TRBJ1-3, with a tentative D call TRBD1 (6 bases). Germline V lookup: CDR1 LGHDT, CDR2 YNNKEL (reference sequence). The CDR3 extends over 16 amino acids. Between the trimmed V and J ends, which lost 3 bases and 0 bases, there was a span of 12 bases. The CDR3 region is CASSHADRSSGNTIYF. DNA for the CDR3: TGTGCCAGCAGCCACGCTGACAGGTCCTCTGGAAACACCATATATTTT.

CDR3 bases: TGTGCCAGCAGATCAGGCCGGACCCTCGCCTACGAGCAGTACTTC. Its translation: CASRSGRTLAYEQYF. The rearrangement links TRBV7-8 to TRBJ2-7, with no clear D. Trimming took off 6 bases at V and 2 bases at J, with 17 bases between the two ends. This CDR3 region has 15 residues. CDR1 is SGHVS and CDR2 is FQNEAQ in the germline V gene. The whole variable domain, filled in from reference TRBV7-8 and TRBJ2-7, reads GAGVSQSPRYKVAKRGQDVALRCDPISGHVSLFWYQQALGQGPEFLTYFQNEAQLDKSGLPSDRFFAERPEGSVSTLKIQRTQQEDSAVYLCASRSGRTLAYEQYFGPGTRLTVT.

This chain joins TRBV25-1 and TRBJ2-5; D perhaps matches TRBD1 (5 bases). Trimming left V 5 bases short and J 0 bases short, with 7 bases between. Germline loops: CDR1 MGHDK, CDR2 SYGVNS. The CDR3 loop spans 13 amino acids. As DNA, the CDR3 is TGTGCCAGCAGTTTACAGGACCAAGAGACCCAGTACTTC. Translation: CASSLQDQETQYF.

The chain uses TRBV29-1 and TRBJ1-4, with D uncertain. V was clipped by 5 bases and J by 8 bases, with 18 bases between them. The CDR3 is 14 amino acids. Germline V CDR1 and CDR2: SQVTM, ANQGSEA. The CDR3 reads CSVTPGTGGEKLFF. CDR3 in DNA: TGCAGCGTTACCCCGGGAACGGGCGGAGAAAAACTGTTTTTT.

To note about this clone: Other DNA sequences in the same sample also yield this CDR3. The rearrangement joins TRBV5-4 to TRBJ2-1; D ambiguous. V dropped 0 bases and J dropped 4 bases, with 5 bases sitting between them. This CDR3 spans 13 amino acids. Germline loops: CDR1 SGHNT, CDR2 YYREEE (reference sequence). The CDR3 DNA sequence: TGTGCCAGCAGCTTGGGCCAGTACAATGAGCAGTTCTTC. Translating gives CASSLGQYNEQFF.

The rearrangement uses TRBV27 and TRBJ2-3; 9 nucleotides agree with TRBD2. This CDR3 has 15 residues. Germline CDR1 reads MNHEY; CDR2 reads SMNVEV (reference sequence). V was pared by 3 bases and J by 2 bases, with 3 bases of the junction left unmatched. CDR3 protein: CASSLGGRVTDTQYF. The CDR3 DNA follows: TGTGCCAGCAGTTTGGGCGGGAGGGTCACAGATACGCAGTATTTT.

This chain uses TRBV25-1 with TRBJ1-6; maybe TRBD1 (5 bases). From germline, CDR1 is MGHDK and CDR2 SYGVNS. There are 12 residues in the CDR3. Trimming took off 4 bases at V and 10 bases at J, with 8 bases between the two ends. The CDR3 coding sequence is TGTGCCAGCAGTGTCGGGGGATCACCCCTCCACTTT. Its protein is CASSVGGSPLHF. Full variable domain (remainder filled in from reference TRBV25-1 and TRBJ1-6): EADIYQTPRYLVIGTGKKITLECSQTMGHDKMYWYQQDPGMELHLIHYSYGVNSTEKGDLSSESTVSRIRTEHFPLTLESARPSHTSQYLCASSVGGSPLHFGNGTRLTVT.

The CDR3 loop reads CASSPTGVYTDTQYF. The CDR3 DNA sequence: TGTGCCAGCAGTCCGACGGGAGTCTACACAGATACGCAGTATTTT. The chain joins TRBV7-2 to TRBJ2-3; possible D gene TRBD2, 6 bases. Germline CDR1 is SGHTA and CDR2 is FQGNSA. Trimming stripped 6 bases from V and 2 bases from J, with 15 bases between. The CDR3 extends over 15 amino acids.

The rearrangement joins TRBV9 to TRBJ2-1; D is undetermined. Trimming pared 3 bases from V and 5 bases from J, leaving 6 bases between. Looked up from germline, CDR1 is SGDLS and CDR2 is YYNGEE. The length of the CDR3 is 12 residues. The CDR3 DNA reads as TGTGCCAGCAGCGGGCCTAACAATGAGCAGTTCTTC. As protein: CASSGPNNEQFF.

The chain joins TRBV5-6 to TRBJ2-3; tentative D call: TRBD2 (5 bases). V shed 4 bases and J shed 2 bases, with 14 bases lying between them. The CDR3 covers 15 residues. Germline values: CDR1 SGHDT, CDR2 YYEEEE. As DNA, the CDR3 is TGTGCCAGCAGCCCCAACCGAGGGCTCACAGATACGCAGTATTTT. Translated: CASSPNRGLTDTQYF.

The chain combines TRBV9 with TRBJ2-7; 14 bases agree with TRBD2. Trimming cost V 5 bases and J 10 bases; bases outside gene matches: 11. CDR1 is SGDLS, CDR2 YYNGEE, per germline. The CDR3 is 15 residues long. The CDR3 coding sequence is TGTGCCAGCAGTTCCGGGACTAGCGGGAGTAGGGAACAGTACTTC. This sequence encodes CASSSGTSGSREQYF. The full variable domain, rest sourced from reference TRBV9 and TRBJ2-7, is DSGVTQTPKHLITATGQRVTLRCSPRSGDLSVYWYQQSLDQGLQFLIQYYNGEERAKGNILERFSAQQFPDLHSELNLSSLELGDSALYFCASSSGTSGSREQYFGPGTRLTVT.

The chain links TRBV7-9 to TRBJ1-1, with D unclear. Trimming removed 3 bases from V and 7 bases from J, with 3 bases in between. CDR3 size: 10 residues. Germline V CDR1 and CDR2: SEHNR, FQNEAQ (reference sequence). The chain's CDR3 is CASSFGEAFF. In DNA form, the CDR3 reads TGTGCCAGCAGCTTCGGTGAAGCTTTCTTT.

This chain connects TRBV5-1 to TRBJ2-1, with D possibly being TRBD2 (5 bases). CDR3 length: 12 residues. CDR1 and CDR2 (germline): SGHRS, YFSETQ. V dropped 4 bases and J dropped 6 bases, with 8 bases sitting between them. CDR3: CASSTSSNEQFF. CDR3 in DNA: TGCGCCAGCAGCACTAGTTCCAATGAGCAGTTCTTC.

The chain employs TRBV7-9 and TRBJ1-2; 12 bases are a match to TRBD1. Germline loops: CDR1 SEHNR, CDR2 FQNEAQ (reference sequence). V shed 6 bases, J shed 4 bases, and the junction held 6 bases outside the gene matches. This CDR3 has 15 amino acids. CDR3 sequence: CASRSPGQGAYGYTF. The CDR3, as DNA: TGTGCCAGCAGATCACCGGGACAGGGGGCCTATGGCTACACCTTC.

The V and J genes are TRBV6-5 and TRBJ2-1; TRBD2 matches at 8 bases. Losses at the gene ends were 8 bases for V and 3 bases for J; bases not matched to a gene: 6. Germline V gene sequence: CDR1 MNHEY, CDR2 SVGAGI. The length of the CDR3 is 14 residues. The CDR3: CASQREPNYNEQFF. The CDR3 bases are TGTGCCAGCCAGCGGGAGCCAAACTACAATGAGCAGTTCTTC.